This T cell receptor beta chain was documented in a study of blood T cell repertoires in COVID-19. In the authors' workflow: Estimation of nucleated cell counts was performed using reference gene primer amplification. TCRdb's copy holds only in-frame clones and misses some; the assay was immunoSEQ multiplex PCR. From that table come the V and J calls and clone size; the DNA was used to work out D and trimming. Of approximately 150,000 clones in the sample, 84% are singletons; the top ten hold nearly 3.5%. The sequenced sample was PBMCs or T cells enriched from blood (not recorded which). The source of this sequence is a woman between 45 and 60 years old with acute COVID-19.

The DNA of the CDR3 is TGTGCCAGCAGTAAAAATATGGACAGGTTCCACAATGAGCAGTTCTTC. The encoded protein is CASSKNMDRFHNEQFF. This sequence joins TRBV6-2 or TRBV6-3 and TRBJ2-1, with TRBD1 matching over 7 bases. Trimming took 5 bases from V and 5 from J; bases not matched to a gene: 12. This CDR3 has 16 residues. Germline-derived CDR1 and CDR2 are MNHEY and SVGEGT.